Following are 22 T cell receptor beta chains from one sample sequenced in a study of human T cells and chemical hapten exposure. From the RACE reads, TCRdb called clonotypes with MiXCR, one entry per CDR3 protein. The sample yields around 330,000 distinct CDR3 sequences, 5% to 6.5% seen once. The time point was: pre-sensitization, week 0. Treatment here: therapeutic diphenylcyclopropenone sensitization with weekly scalp DPC. The starting material was whole blood, obtained in connection with sensitization to the hapten diphenylcyclopropenone (DPC). These receptors were collected from a woman aged 18-29 years with alopecia areata. Some clones in this sample may be carry-over from other donors' samples.

V usage is TRBV20-1 and J usage is TRBJ2-3; no firm D call. V lost 0 bases and J 1 base, leaving 5 bases between the germline ends. The CDR3 covers 13 residues. Per germline, CDR1 DFQATT and CDR2 SNEGSKA (reference sequence). The CDR3 region is CSAREVGTDTQYF. Written as DNA, the CDR3 is TGCAGTGCTAGAGAGGTCGGCACAGATACGCAGTATTTT.

The V and J genes are TRBV27 and TRBJ2-7; 11 bases match TRBD1. V was pared by 8 bases and J by 3 bases, with 6 bases of the junction left unmatched. The CDR3 spans 14 residues. Germline values: CDR1 MNHEY, CDR2 SMNVEV (reference sequence). The CDR3 here is CASSGDRGVYEQYF. The CDR3 DNA reads as TGTGCCAGCTCTGGGGACAGGGGGGTCTACGAGCAGTACTTC.

The chain has TRBV3-1 and TRBJ1-1, with 9 positions matching TRBD1. V shed 3 bases, J shed 7 bases, and the junction held 15 bases outside the gene matches. The CDR3 sequence is 17 residues long. Germline values: CDR1 LGHDT, CDR2 YNNKEL (reference sequence). In DNA, the CDR3 is TGTGCCAGCAGCCAGTGGGGGGCCCGGGACAGGGATGTTGAAGCTTTCTTT. It is translated as CASSQWGARDRDVEAFF.

V usage is TRBV12-3 or TRBV12-4 and J usage is TRBJ1-6, with D uncertain. There are 12 residues in the CDR3. V was trimmed by 7 bases and J by 9 bases, leaving 10 bases between them. The CDR3 bases are TGTGCCAGCACCCTAAGGGCTTCACCCCTCCACTTT. Amino acids: CASTLRASPLHF.

This clonotype was counted many times. The chain couples TRBV7-9 to TRBJ1-3; 7 positions match TRBD1. Germline V CDR1 and CDR2: SEHNR, FQNEAQ (reference sequence). This CDR3 has 20 amino acids. V was clipped by 4 bases and J by 0 bases; unmatched bases: 18. CDR3 DNA: TGTGCCAGCAGCTCCGGGACAGACCACCCACCAAGGAGCTCTGGAAACACCATATATTTT. Translated, it gives CASSSGTDHPPRSSGNTIYF.

This clonotype was found many times. The chain carries TRBV7-8 and TRBJ1-5; 7 bases are a match to TRBD1. Trimming removed 4 bases from V and 6 bases from J; junction bases left unmatched: 3. Germline CDR1 reads SGHVS; CDR2 reads FQNEAQ. The CDR3 runs to 13 residues. CDR3 loop: CASSSRQGQPQHF. The CDR3 coding sequence is TGTGCCAGCAGCTCAAGACAGGGTCAGCCCCAGCATTTT.

This rearrangement joins TRBV4-2 to TRBJ2-7, with D hard to call. Looked up from germline, CDR1 is LGHNA and CDR2 is YNFKEQ. The CDR3 length is 14 residues. V lost 0 bases to trimming and J lost 0 bases, with 6 bases between them. The CDR3 DNA reads TGTGCCAGCAGCCAAGAATACAACTCCTACGAGCAGTACTTC. This sequence encodes CASSQEYNSYEQYF.

The CDR3 nucleotides read TGTGCCAGCAGCGTAGGTCGCGGGGGGTTAGGATCAGATACGCAGTATTTT. As protein: CASSVGRGGLGSDTQYF. V is TRBV9 and J is TRBJ2-3, with 8 bases that match TRBD2. Germline V gene data show CDR1 as SGDLS and CDR2 as YYNGEE. The V segment lost 0 bases and the J segment 4 bases; nucleotides outside the gene matches: 10. This CDR3 region has 17 residues.

This clonotype was counted only a few times. The chain uses TRBV13 and TRBJ1-2; 10 positions match TRBD1. The CDR3 spans 13 residues. V lost 0 bases and J lost 12; bases outside the gene matches: 4. Germline V gene sequence: CDR1 PRHDT, CDR2 FYEKMQ (reference sequence). CDR3 in amino acids: CASSLGLGQGDTF. For the CDR3, the DNA is TGTGCCAGCAGCTTAGGCCTAGGACAGGGGGACACCTTC. Full variable domain (rest looked up from reference TRBV13 and TRBJ1-2): AAGVIQSPRHLIKEKRETATLKCYPIPRHDTVYWYQQGPGQDPQFLISFYEKMQSDKGSIPDRFSAQQFSDYHSELNMSSLELGDSALYFCASSLGLGQGDTFGSGTRLTVV.

The rearrangement links TRBV9 to TRBJ2-5; 9 nucleotides line up with TRBD2. J was trimmed by 4 bases and V by 0 bases; bases with no gene match: 1. There are 14 residues in the CDR3. Germline CDR1 and CDR2: SGDLS and YYNGEE. Written as DNA, the CDR3 is TGTGCCAGCAGCGTAGAGACTAGCGGAGAGACCCAGTACTTC. Protein: CASSVETSGETQYF.

This clonotype was seen many times. The chain recombines TRBV29-1 with TRBJ2-3, with a tentative D call TRBD1 (7 bases). This CDR3 region has 14 residues. Trimming left V 6 bases short and J 2 bases short, with 15 bases between. Germline V lookup: CDR1 SQVTM, CDR2 ANQGSEA. The CDR3 DNA follows: TGCAGCGTCGGCAGGGGGACTTACACAGATACGCAGTATTTT. It specifies CSVGRGTYTDTQYF.

A few counts support this clonotype. Here the CDR3 reads CATALGDLTDTQYF. The CDR3 DNA is TGTGCCACCGCTCTAGGGGACTTGACAGATACGCAGTATTTT. The rearrangement uses TRBV2 and TRBJ2-3; maybe TRBD2 (6 bases). There are 14 residues in the CDR3. Trimming removed 10 bases at V and 3 bases at J, with 17 bases between. The germline V gene encodes CDR1 SNHLY and CDR2 FYNNEI.

This clonotype has ten or more counts. This sequence joins TRBV7-2 and TRBJ1-1; TRBD1 matches at 7 bases. V lost 6 bases to trimming and J lost 1 base; unmatched junction nucleotides: 2. CDR1 SGHTA and CDR2 FQGNSA come from the germline V gene. The length of the CDR3 is 13 residues. CDR3 bases: TGTGCCAGCAGACGACAGGGGAACACTGAAGCTTTCTTT. It specifies CASRRQGNTEAFF.

This clonotype was seen more than once but under ten times. The V call is TRBV5-1, the J call TRBJ1-4; D is uncertain. V was cut by 4 bases and J by 8 bases, with 15 bases left in between. CDR3 length: 14 residues. The germline V gene has CDR1 SGHRS and CDR2 YFSETQ. As DNA, the CDR3 is TGCGCCAGCAGCCCCGGGGAGGGCGGCGAAAAACTGTTTTTT. As protein: CASSPGEGGEKLFF.

There are many counts of this clonotype. The V gene is TRBV3-1, the J gene TRBJ2-1; D gene uncertain. The V gene's germline CDR1 is LGHDT and CDR2 YNNKEL (reference sequence). This CDR3 comprises 13 residues. With 1 base removed from V and 7 bases from J, the gap between germline ends came to 8 bases. The CDR3 DNA reads TGTGCCAGCAGCCAAGGGTCAGTGAATGAGCAGTTCTTC. This gives the protein CASSQGSVNEQFF.

This clonotype has ten or more counts. The rearrangement joins TRBV7-6 to TRBJ1-3; D ambiguous. V was shortened by 1 base and J by 0 bases, with 4 bases between the two germline ends. CDR1 is SGHVS and CDR2 is FNYEAQ in the germline V gene. The CDR3 has 14 amino acids. The CDR3 spells CASSLGSSGNTIYF. In DNA form, the CDR3 reads TGTGCCAGCAGCTTAGGCAGCTCTGGAAACACCATATATTTT.

This clonotype came up a few times. This chain links TRBV15 with TRBJ2-3, with TRBD1 matching over 10 bases. The J segment lost 4 bases and the V segment lost 5 bases, leaving 6 bases of the junction unmatched. There are 15 residues in the CDR3. From germline, CDR1 is LNHNV and CDR2 YYDKDF (reference sequence). The CDR3 reads CATSLGQGIPDTQYF. The DNA for the CDR3 is TGTGCCACCAGCCTGGGACAGGGGATACCAGATACGCAGTATTTT.

The chain couples TRBV5-1 to TRBJ2-7; D is perhaps TRBD1 (5 bases). The CDR3 length is 14 residues. Germline V lookup: CDR1 SGHRS, CDR2 YFSETQ. The germline V and J ends were trimmed by 0 bases and 6 bases, with 13 bases remaining between them. The CDR3 sequence is CASSLGTTASEQYF. In DNA form, the CDR3 reads TGCGCCAGCAGCTTGGGAACGACAGCCTCCGAGCAGTACTTC.

This clonotype has a handful of counts. The chain is built from TRBV5-1 and TRBJ2-5; 8 nucleotides match TRBD1. Trimming took 4 bases from V and 5 from J; bases not matched to a gene: 10. The germline CDR1 and CDR2 sequences are SGHRS and YFSETQ. This CDR3 is built from 15 residues. The CDR3 protein is CASSPGQGPGETQYF. Written as DNA, the CDR3 is TGCGCCAGCAGCCCAGGACAGGGACCAGGGGAGACCCAGTACTTC.

This clonotype was detected only a few times. J is TRBJ2-7 and V is TRBV4-3; D is undetermined. The CDR3 runs to 15 residues. The germline V and J ends were trimmed by 3 bases and 0 bases, with 12 bases remaining between them. Germline loops: CDR1 LGHNA, CDR2 YSLEER. The CDR3 DNA sequence: TGCGCCAGCAGCCAGGCCAACGGACCCTCCTACGAGCAGTACTTC. Encoded protein: CASSQANGPSYEQYF.

In this sample, this clonotype turned up a few times. The chain combines TRBV3-1 with TRBJ1-3; D is uncertain. CDR1 LGHDT and CDR2 YNNKEL come from the germline V gene (reference sequence). CDR3 length equals 15 residues. Trimming removed 0 bases from V and 0 bases from J, with 6 bases in between. The CDR3 here is CASSQEPYSGNTIYF. The CDR3, as DNA: TGTGCCAGCAGCCAAGAACCTTACTCTGGAAACACCATATATTTT.

This clonotype was detected many times. This CDR3 reads CASSLGGQPTEAFF. CDR3 DNA: TGTGCCAGCAGCTTAGGGGGCCAGCCAACTGAAGCTTTCTTT. The rearrangement links TRBV7-9 to TRBJ1-1; perhaps TRBD1 as D (5 bases). V was cut by 1 base and J by 5 bases, with 11 bases left in between. CDR1 and CDR2 (germline): SEHNR, FQNEAQ (reference sequence). The CDR3 sequence is 14 residues long.